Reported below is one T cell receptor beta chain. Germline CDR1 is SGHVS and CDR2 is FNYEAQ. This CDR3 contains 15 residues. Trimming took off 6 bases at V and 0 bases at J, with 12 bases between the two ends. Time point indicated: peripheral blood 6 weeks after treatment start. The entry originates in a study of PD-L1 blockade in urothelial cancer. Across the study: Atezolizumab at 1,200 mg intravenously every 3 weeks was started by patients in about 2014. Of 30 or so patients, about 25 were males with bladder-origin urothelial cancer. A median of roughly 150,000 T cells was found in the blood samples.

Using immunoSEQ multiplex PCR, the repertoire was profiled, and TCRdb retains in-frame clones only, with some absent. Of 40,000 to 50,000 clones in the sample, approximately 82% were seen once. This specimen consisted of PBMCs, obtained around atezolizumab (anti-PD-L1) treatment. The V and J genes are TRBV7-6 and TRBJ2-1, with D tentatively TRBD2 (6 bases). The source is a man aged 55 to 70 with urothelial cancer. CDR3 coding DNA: TGTGCCAGCAGTCGGGGGAGGAGCTCCTACAATGAGCAGTTCTTC. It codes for CASSRGRSSYNEQFF.